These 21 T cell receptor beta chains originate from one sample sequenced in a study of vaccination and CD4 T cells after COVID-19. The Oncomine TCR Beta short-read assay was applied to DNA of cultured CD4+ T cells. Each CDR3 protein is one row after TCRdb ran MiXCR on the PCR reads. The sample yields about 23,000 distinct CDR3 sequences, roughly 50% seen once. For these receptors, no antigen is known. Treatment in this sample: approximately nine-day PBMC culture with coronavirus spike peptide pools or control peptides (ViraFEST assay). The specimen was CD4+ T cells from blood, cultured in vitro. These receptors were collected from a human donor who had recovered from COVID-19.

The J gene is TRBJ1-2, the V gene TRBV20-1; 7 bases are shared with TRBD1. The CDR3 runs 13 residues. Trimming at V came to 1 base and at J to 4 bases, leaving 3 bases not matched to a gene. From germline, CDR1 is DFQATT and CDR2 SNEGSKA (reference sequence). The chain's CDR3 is CSARAGDSYGYTF. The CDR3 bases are TGCAGTGCTAGAGCTGGGGACAGCTATGGCTACACCTTC.

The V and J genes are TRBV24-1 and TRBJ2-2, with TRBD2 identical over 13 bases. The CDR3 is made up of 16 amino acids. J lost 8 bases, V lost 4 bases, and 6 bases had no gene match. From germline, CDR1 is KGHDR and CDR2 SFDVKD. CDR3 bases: TGTGCCACCAGTGAGGCGGGACTAGCGGGGACTGGGGAGCTGTTTTTT. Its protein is CATSEAGLAGTGELFF.

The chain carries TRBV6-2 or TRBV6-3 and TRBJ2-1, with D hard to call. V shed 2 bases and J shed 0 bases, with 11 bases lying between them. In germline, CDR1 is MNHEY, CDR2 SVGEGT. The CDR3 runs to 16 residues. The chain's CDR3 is CASSYETGSSYNEQFF. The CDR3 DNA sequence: TGTGCCAGCAGTTACGAGACTGGAAGCTCCTACAATGAGCAGTTCTTC.

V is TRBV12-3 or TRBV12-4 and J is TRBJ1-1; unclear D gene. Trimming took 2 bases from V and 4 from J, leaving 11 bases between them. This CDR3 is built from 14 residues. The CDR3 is CASSLSGVGTEAFF. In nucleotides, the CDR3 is TGTGCCAGCAGTTTATCGGGCGTTGGCACTGAAGCTTTCTTT.

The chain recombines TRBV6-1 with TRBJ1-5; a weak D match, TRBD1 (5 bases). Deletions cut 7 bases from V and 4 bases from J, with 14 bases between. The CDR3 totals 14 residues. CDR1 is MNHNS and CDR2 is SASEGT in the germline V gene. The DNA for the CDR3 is TGTGCCAGCAACCGGGACCCACGGAATCAGCCCCAGCATTTT. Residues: CASNRDPRNQPQHF.

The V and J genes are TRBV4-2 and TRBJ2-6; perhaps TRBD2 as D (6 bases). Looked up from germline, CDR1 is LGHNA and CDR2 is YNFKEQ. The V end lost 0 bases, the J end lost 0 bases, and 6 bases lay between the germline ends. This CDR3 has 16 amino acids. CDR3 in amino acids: CASSQEGGSGANVLTF. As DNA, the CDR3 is TGTGCCAGCAGCCAAGAGGGGGGCTCTGGGGCCAACGTCCTGACTTTC.

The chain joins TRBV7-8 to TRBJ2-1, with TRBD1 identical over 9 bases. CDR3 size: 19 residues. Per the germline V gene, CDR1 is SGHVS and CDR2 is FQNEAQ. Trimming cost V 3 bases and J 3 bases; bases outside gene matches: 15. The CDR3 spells CASSFKQGANHLYYNEQFF. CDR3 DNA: TGTGCCAGCAGCTTCAAACAGGGGGCGAACCACCTATACTACAATGAGCAGTTCTTC. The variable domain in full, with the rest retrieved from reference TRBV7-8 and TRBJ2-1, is GAGVSQSPRYKVAKRGQDVALRCDPISGHVSLFWYQQALGQGPEFLTYFQNEAQLDKSGLPSDRFFAERPEGSVSTLKIQRTQQEDSAVYLCASSFKQGANHLYYNEQFFGPGTRLTVL.

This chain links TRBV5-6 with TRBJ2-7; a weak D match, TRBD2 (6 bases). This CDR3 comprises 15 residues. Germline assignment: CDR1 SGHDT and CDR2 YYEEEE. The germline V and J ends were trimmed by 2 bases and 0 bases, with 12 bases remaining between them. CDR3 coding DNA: TGTGCCAGCAGCTTAAGTCCCGGGAGCTCCTACGAGCAGTACTTC. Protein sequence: CASSLSPGSSYEQYF.

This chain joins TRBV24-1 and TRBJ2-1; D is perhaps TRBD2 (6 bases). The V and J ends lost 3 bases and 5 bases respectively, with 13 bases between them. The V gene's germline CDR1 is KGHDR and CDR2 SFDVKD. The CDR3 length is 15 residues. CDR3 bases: TGTGCCACCAGTGATCCCACCCGGACTAACAATGAGCAGTTCTTC. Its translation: CATSDPTRTNNEQFF.

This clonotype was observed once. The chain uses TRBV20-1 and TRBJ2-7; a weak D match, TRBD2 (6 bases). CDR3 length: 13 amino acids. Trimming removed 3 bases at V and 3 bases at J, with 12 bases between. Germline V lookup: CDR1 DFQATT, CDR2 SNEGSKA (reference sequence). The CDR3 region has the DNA TGCAGTGCTAGCAGGTTGGGAGGCTACGAGCAGTACTTC. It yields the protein CSASRLGGYEQYF.

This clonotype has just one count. The CDR3 here is CASSPWGQGNLGSPLHF. DNA for the CDR3: TGTGCCAGCAGCCCATGGGGACAGGGAAATTTGGGTTCACCCCTCCACTTT. The J gene is TRBJ1-6, the V gene TRBV6-1; 9 bases are a match to TRBD1. CDR3 length: 17 residues. With 6 bases clipped from V and 9 bases from J, the junction kept 15 bases outside the gene matches. Germline V gene data show CDR1 as MNHNS and CDR2 as SASEGT.

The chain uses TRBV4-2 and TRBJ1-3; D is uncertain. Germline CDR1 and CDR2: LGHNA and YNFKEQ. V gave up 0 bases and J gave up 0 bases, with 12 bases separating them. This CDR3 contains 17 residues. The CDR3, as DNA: TGTGCCAGCAGCCAAGATCTACGGGAAAGCTCTGGAAACACCATATATTTT. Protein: CASSQDLRESSGNTIYF.

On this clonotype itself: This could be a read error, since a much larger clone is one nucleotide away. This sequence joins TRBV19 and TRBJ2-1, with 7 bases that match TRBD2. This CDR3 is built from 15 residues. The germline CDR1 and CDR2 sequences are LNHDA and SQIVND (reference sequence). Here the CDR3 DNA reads TGTACCAGTAGTATGTATCAAGCGGGGAACAATGAGCAGTTCTTC. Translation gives CTSSMYQAGNNEQFF.

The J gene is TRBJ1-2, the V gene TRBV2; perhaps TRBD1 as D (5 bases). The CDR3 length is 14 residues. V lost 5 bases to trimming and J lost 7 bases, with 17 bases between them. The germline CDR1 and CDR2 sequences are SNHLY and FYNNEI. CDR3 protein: CASSYQNGQSGYTF. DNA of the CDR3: TGTGCCAGCAGTTATCAGAACGGACAATCTGGCTACACCTTC.

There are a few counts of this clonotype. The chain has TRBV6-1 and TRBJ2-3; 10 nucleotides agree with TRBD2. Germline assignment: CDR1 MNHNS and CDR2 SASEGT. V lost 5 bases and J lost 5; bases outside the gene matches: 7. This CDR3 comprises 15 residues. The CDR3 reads CASSPTSGPGDTQYF. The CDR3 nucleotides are TGTGCCAGCAGTCCGACTAGCGGGCCTGGAGATACGCAGTATTTT.

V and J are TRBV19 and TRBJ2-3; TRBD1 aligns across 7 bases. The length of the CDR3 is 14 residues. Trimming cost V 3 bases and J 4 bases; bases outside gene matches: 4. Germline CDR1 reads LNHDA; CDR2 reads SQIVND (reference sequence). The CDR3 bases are TGTGCCAGTAGTATTAGAGGGGGCTCAGATACGCAGTATTTT. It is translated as CASSIRGGSDTQYF.

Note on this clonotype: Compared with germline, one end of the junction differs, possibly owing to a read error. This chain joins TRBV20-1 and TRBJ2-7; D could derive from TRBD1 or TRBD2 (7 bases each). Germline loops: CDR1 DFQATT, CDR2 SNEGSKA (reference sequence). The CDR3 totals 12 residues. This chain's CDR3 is CSARGTAGEQYF. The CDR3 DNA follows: TGCAGTGCCAGAGGGACAGCGGGGGAGCAGTACTTC.

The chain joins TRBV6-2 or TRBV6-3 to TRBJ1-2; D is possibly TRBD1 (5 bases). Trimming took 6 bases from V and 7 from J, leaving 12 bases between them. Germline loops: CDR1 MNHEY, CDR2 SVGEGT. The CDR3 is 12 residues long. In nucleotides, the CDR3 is TGTGCCAGCAGATTAGGGGCGGCTGGCTACACCTTC. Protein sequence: CASRLGAAGYTF.

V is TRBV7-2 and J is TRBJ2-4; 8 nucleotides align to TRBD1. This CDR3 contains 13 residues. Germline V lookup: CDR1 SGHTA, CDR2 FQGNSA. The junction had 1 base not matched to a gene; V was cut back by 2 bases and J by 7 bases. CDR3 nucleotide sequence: TGTGCCAGCAGCTTACAGGGGGCCAACATTCAGTACTTC. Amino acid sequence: CASSLQGANIQYF.

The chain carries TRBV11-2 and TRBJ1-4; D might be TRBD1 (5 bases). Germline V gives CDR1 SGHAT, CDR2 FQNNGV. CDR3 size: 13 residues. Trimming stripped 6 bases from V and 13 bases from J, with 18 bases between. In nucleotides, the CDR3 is TGTGCCAGCAGTCCCCTGGCAGGGCAGGGACTGTTTTTT. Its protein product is CASSPLAGQGLFF.

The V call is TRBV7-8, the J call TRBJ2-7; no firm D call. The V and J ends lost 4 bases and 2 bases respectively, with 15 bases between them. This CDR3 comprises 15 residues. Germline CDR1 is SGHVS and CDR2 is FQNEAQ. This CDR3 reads CASSYASDGAYEQYF. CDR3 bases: TGTGCCAGCAGCTACGCCTCCGATGGGGCCTACGAGCAGTACTTC.